This TCR beta chain was recovered during a study of T cell clonotyping in hematopoietic cell transplantation. As for the study in general: Recipient samples before transplant were obtained post-cytoreduction.

Notes on this clone: As yet, its antigen is unknown.

Broader study findings: After transplant, recipient diversity fell while pathologically expanded clonotypes grew through day 180.

Clones were sequenced by immunoSEQ multiplex PCR, and TCRdb holds only the in-frame ones, with some missing. This table has tens of thousands of clones, roughly 94% appearing once. Germline loops: CDR1 MDHEN, CDR2 SYDVKM. Trimming left V 3 bases short and J 1 base short, with 16 bases between. CDR3 length: 17 amino acids. Regarding time point: recipient sample about 28 days before transplant, after cytoreduction. Blood collection times were about day -28 and days 30, 100, 180 posttransplant. The material was peripheral blood mononuclear cells, obtained before stem cell transplant. This TCR derives from a man between 40 and 49 years old with chronic myeloid leukemia. Some clones in this sample may be carry-over from other donors' samples. This chain uses TRBV28 with TRBJ2-4; D perhaps matches TRBD1 (6 bases). CDR3 amino acids: CASSLTPPTGAKNIQYF. In nucleotides, the CDR3 is TGTGCCAGCAGTTTGACCCCCCCAACAGGGGCCAAAAACATTCAGTACTTC.